This T cell receptor (beta chain) was sequenced during a study of blood T cell repertoires in COVID-19. CDR3 length: 14 residues. Losses at the gene ends were 7 bases for V and 2 bases for J; bases not matched to a gene: 7. Germline values: CDR1 MNHEY, CDR2 SVGAGI. As originally analysed: Amplification with reference gene primers provided the estimates of nucleated cell counts. Profiled with immunoSEQ multiplex PCR; TCRdb holds only in-frame clones, not every one. Clonal size and the V and J genes are those of that table, whereas D and trimming came from the DNA. The sample lists roughly 150,000 clones; around 80% were seen once.

The TCR was taken from a man aged 60 to 69 with acute or convalescent COVID-19. The material sequenced was peripheral blood. The gene calls are TRBV6-5 and TRBJ1-2, with TRBD1 identical over 7 bases. The CDR3 loop is CASTFDRVNYGYTF. CDR3 DNA: TGTGCCAGCACCTTTGACAGGGTCAACTATGGCTACACCTTC.